This T cell receptor (beta chain) emerged from a study of T cells after yellow fever vaccination. Points from the study as a whole: Any FACS-sorted repertoire could hold abundant clonotypes that contaminate it from the bulk population. Most primary-vaccination clones reappeared after the booster (about 95% CD4, roughly 88% CD8). Weaker overall, the secondary response nonetheless peaked faster (day 5 versus 15).

TCR cDNA, made by 5'RACE template switching, carried an added universal primer site and UMIs. TCRdb reprocessed the 5' RACE reads via MiXCR and lists one record per CDR3 protein. The sample consists of under 150,000 distinct CDR3 sequences, 7.7% of them appearing once. The table lists this clonotype with many counts. Its antigen is not known. Germline CDR1 reads MNHEY; CDR2 reads SVGAGI. The V gene lost 6 bases and the J gene lost 8 bases, with 19 bases spanning the gap. The CDR3 is 14 residues long. The V call is TRBV6-5, the J call TRBJ1-2, with D possibly TRBD1 on 5 matching bases. This TCR came from a man younger than 45 who received the YFV17D yellow fever vaccine. The sample consisted of CD4+ T cells sorted from PBMCs, taken 5 days after the yellow fever booster vaccination. The CDR3 loop is CASRGGTLSIGYTF. CDR3 coding DNA: TGTGCCAGCAGGGGGGGGACCCTGTCGATAGGCTACACCTTC.